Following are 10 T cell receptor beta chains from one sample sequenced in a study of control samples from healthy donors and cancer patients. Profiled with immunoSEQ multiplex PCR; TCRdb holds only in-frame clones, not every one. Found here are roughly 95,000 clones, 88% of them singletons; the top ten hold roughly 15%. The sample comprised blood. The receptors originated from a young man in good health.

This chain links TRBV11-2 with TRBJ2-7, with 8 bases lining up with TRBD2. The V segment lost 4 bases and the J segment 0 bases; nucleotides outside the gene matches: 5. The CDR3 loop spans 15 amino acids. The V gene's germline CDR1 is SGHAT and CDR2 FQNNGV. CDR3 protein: CASSSPGGVSYEQYF. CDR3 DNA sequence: TGTGCCAGCAGCTCACCGGGGGGGGTCTCCTACGAGCAGTACTTC.

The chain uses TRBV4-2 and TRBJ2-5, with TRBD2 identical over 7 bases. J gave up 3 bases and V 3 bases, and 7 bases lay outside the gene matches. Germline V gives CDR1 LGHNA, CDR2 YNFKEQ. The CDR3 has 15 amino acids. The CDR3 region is CASSQNPGREETQYF. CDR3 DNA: TGTGCCAGCAGCCAGAACCCGGGGAGGGAAGAGACCCAGTACTTC.

The CDR3 DNA sequence: TGTGCCAGCAGCTCTCCCTGGGGGGGCGGCGGAACCCCCGGGTTCGAGACCCAGTACTTC. Its protein is CASSSPWGGGGTPGFETQYF. V gene TRBV13 combines with J gene TRBJ2-5, with D perhaps matching TRBD2 (7 bases). Germline loops: CDR1 PRHDT, CDR2 FYEKMQ (reference sequence). The CDR3 runs to 20 residues. Deletions cut 4 bases from V and 5 bases from J, with 32 bases between.

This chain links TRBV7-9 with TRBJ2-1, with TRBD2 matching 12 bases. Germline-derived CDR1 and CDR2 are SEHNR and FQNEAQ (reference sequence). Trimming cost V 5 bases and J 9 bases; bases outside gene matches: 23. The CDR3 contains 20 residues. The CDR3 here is CASSRTQLAGGPLTRSEQFF. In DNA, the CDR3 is TGTGCCAGCAGCAGGACCCAGCTAGCGGGAGGGCCTCTCACCAGAAGTGAGCAGTTCTTC.

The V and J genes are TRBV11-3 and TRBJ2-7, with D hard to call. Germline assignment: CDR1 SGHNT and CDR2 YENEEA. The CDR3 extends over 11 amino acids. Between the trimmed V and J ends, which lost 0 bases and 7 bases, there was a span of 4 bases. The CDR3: CASSLDREQYF. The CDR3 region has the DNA TGTGCCAGCAGCTTAGACCGTGAGCAGTACTTC.

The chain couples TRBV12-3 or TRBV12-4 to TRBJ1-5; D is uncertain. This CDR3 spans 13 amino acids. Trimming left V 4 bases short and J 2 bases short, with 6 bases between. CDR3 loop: CASSSRGNQPQHF. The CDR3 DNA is TGTGCCAGCAGTTCAAGGGGCAATCAGCCCCAGCATTTT.

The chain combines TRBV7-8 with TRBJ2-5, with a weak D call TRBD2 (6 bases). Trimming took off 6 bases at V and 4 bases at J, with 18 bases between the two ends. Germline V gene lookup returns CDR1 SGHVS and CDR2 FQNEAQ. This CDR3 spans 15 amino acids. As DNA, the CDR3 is TGTGCCAGCAGTATAGTCGGGAGTCGGTCAGAGACCCAGTACTTC. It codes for CASSIVGSRSETQYF.

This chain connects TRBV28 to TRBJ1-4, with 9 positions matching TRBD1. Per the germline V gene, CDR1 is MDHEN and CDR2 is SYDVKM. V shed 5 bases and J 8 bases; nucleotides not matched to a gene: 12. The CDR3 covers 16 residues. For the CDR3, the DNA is TGTGCCAGCAGTGCCGACAGGGGGAACGTCCGCGAAAAACTGTTTTTT. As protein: CASSADRGNVREKLFF.

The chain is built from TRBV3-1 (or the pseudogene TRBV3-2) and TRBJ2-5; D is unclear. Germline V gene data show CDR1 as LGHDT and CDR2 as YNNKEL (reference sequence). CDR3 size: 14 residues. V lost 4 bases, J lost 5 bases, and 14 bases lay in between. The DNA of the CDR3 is TGTGCCAGCAGCCCCCGGCGGAAAAGGGAGACCCAGTACTTC. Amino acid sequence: CASSPRRKRETQYF.

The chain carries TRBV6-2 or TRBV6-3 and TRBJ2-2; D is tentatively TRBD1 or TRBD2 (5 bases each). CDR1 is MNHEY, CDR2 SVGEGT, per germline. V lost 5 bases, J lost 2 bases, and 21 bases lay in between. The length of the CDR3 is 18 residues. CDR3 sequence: CASSPYSGPTGNTGELFF. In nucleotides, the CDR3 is TGTGCCAGCAGTCCCTACTCGGGGCCAACGGGAAACACCGGGGAGCTGTTTTTT.